The 29 T cell receptor beta chains in this list originate from one sample, sequenced in a study of T cell responses to AZD1222 COVID-19 vaccine. Sequencing was performed with immunoSEQ multiplex PCR; in TCRdb, only in-frame clones are kept and a portion is missing. Of 150,000 or so clones in the sample, roughly 89% are singletons; the top ten hold about 6%. The sample consisted of peripheral blood, taken on day 0 of AZD1222 vaccination. The origin of the receptors is an adult in good health.

The rearrangement links TRBV5-1 to TRBJ1-2, with TRBD1 matching over 7 bases. The germline gives CDR1 SGHRS, CDR2 YFSETQ. The CDR3 is 16 amino acids. V shed 4 bases and J 4 bases; nucleotides not matched to a gene: 13. CDR3 sequence reads: CASSPTTGTGGYGYTF. The CDR3 DNA is TGCGCCAGCAGCCCCACGACAGGGACCGGGGGCTATGGCTACACCTTC.

V gene TRBV6-2 or TRBV6-3 combines with J gene TRBJ2-7; D is tentatively TRBD1 or TRBD2 (5 bases each). Trimming removed 4 bases at V and 0 bases at J, with 10 bases between. Looked up from germline, CDR1 is MNHEY and CDR2 is SVGEGT. The CDR3 has 14 residues. DNA of the CDR3: TGTGCCAGCAGTTGGGGACGGGTCTCCTACGAGCAGTACTTC. It translates to CASSWGRVSYEQYF.

The rearrangement uses TRBV28 and TRBJ2-7, with 9 bases that match TRBD2. Germline values: CDR1 MDHEN, CDR2 SYDVKM. This CDR3 has 15 amino acids. Trimming took 8 bases from V and 3 from J; bases not matched to a gene: 11. The CDR3 coding sequence is TGTGCCAGCGTTGCCTTTAGCGGGGGCCTCTACGAGCAGTACTTC. This sequence encodes CASVAFSGGLYEQYF.

The rearrangement uses TRBV7-6 and TRBJ2-7, with TRBD1 matching 10 bases. This CDR3 comprises 16 residues. CDR1 is SGHVS and CDR2 is FNYEAQ in the germline V gene. The trim removed 1 base at V and 6 bases at J, leaving 9 bases unmatched. The CDR3, as DNA: TGTGCCAGCAGCTTAGATGGCCGGGACAGGGGTGGCGAGCAGTACTTC. As protein: CASSLDGRDRGGEQYF.

The chain recombines TRBV11-2 with TRBJ1-2; no reliable D call. This CDR3 region has 15 residues. V lost 1 base and J lost 7, with 16 bases in between. Germline CDR1 and CDR2: SGHAT and FQNNGV. Here the CDR3 reads CASSLVAAGSSGYTF. The CDR3 nucleotides are TGTGCCAGCAGCTTAGTAGCGGCAGGTTCCTCTGGCTACACCTTC.

The V call is TRBV18, the J call TRBJ1-5, with 7 bases aligning to TRBD1. This CDR3 contains 17 residues. CDR1 is KGHSH and CDR2 is LQKENI in the germline V gene. V lost 1 base, J lost 3 bases, and 9 bases stayed unmatched. The CDR3 region is CASSPRGDSRSNQPQHF. The DNA of the CDR3 is TGTGCCAGCTCACCACGGGGGGACAGCCGGTCCAATCAGCCCCAGCATTTT.

This chain links TRBV12-3 or TRBV12-4 with TRBJ1-5, with a tentative D call TRBD1 (6 bases). The V end was cut by 2 bases, the J end by 13 bases, with 15 bases between. The CDR3 loop spans 13 amino acids. CDR3 in amino acids: CASSLSPVGGQHF. The CDR3 nucleotides are TGTGCCAGCAGTTTATCCCCTGTAGGGGGGCAGCATTTT.

This chain uses TRBV7-9 with TRBJ1-2; 7 bases fit TRBD1. CDR1 and CDR2 from the germline V gene are SEHNR and FQNEAQ (reference sequence). The CDR3 sequence is 17 residues long. V shed 5 bases, J shed 4 bases, and the junction held 16 bases outside the gene matches. The CDR3 protein is CASSLIQGTGTAYGYTF. CDR3 DNA sequence: TGTGCCAGCAGCCTTATTCAGGGAACCGGGACAGCCTATGGCTACACCTTC.

The gene calls are TRBV7-2 and TRBJ1-3; D unresolved. Deletions cut 1 base from V and 1 base from J, with 11 bases between. The CDR3 totals 16 residues. CDR1 is SGHTA and CDR2 is FQGNSA in the germline V gene. The CDR3 DNA follows: TGTGCCAGCAGCTTAGGGGCCACTTGGTCTGGAAACACCATATATTTT. Translated: CASSLGATWSGNTIYF.

Turning to this clone: The same CDR3 is also encoded by other DNA sequences in this sample. This sequence joins TRBV7-2 and TRBJ2-1; 9 bases are shared with TRBD2. The CDR3 is 15 residues long. The trim removed 0 bases at V and 4 bases at J, leaving 1 base unmatched. Germline V gives CDR1 SGHTA, CDR2 FQGNSA. CDR3 residues: CASSLASGGYNEQFF. CDR3 DNA sequence: TGTGCCAGCAGCTTAGCCAGCGGGGGGTACAATGAGCAGTTCTTC.

The chain recombines TRBV15 with TRBJ2-5, with 9 nucleotides matching TRBD1. J was trimmed by 4 bases and V by 2 bases; bases with no gene match: 5. Germline V CDR1 and CDR2: LNHNV, YYDKDF (reference sequence). This CDR3 has 15 residues. This chain's CDR3 is CATSRRLTGGETQYF. CDR3 DNA: TGTGCCACCAGCAGACGGCTGACAGGGGGAGAGACCCAGTACTTC.

The rearrangement joins TRBV3-1 (or the pseudogene TRBV3-2) to TRBJ1-1; tentatively, D is TRBD1 (6 bases). Germline loops: CDR1 LGHDT, CDR2 YNNKEL (reference sequence). Trimming shortened V by 4 bases and J by 1 base, and 10 bases separated the two germline ends. CDR3 size: 14 residues. CDR3 bases: TGTGCCAGCAGCCTGCAGGGGAGGAACACTGAAGCTTTCTTT. It translates to CASSLQGRNTEAFF.

The rearrangement uses TRBV7-2 and TRBJ2-7; D possibly corresponds to TRBD1 (6 bases). This CDR3 contains 14 residues. CDR1 is SGHTA, CDR2 FQGNSA, per germline. Between the trimmed V and J ends, which lost 3 bases and 1 base, there was a span of 10 bases. The CDR3 spells CASSFGGQSYEQYF. The DNA for the CDR3 is TGTGCCAGCAGCTTTGGTGGACAGTCCTACGAGCAGTACTTC.

V is TRBV6-6 and J is TRBJ2-7, with TRBD1 identical over 7 bases. The germline V gene has CDR1 MNHNY and CDR2 SVGAGI (reference sequence). V was clipped by 0 bases and J by 6 bases; unmatched bases: 8. The CDR3 totals 15 residues. For the CDR3, the DNA is TGTGCCAGCAGTTACTCTCGGACAGGAAACTCCGAGCAGTACTTC. Translating it yields CASSYSRTGNSEQYF.

The chain combines TRBV2 with TRBJ1-5, with unresolved D. The CDR3 runs 13 residues. Trimming removed 1 base from V and 5 bases from J, with 6 bases in between. CDR1 and CDR2 (germline): SNHLY, FYNNEI. The CDR3: CASSEDSHQPQHF. CDR3 coding DNA: TGTGCCAGCAGTGAAGACAGCCATCAGCCCCAGCATTTT.

V is TRBV4-1 and J is TRBJ2-1; D call uncertain. This CDR3 spans 17 amino acids. Germline values: CDR1 MGHRA, CDR2 YSYEKL. V lost 7 bases to trimming and J lost 1 base, with 20 bases between them. The CDR3 sequence: CASKPRYDGPSYNEQFF. CDR3 nucleotide sequence: TGCGCCAGCAAGCCAAGATATGACGGGCCTTCCTACAATGAGCAGTTCTTC.

CDR3 in amino acids: CASSPPAGTGYNEQFF. CDR3 bases: TGTGCCAGCTCGCCCCCGGCTGGGACAGGGTACAATGAGCAGTTCTTC. The genes are TRBV18 and TRBJ2-1, with 9 bases that match TRBD1. Looked up from germline, CDR1 is KGHSH and CDR2 is LQKENI. V lost 6 bases to trimming and J lost 4 bases; unmatched junction nucleotides: 10. The CDR3 runs to 16 residues.

The chain employs TRBV5-4 and TRBJ1-2; D gene unclear. With 2 bases removed from V and 8 bases from J, the gap between germline ends came to 13 bases. CDR1 and CDR2 from the germline V gene are SGHNT and YYREEE (reference sequence). The length of the CDR3 is 13 residues. CDR3 loop: CASSFLSEGGYTF. CDR3 bases: TGTGCCAGCAGCTTTTTATCGGAAGGCGGCTACACCTTC.

V is TRBV6-2 or TRBV6-3 and J is TRBJ1-1, with 12 bases lining up with TRBD1. Germline V gene sequence: CDR1 MNHEY, CDR2 SVGEGT. V shed 4 bases and J 1 base; nucleotides not matched to a gene: 4. CDR3 length: 16 residues. CDR3 coding DNA: TGTGCCAGCAGTTCCGGGACAGGGGGCGGGAACACTGAAGCTTTCTTT. This gives the protein CASSSGTGGGNTEAFF.

This clone was counted a single time. This sequence joins TRBV19 and TRBJ1-2, with a possible D match to TRBD1 (6 bases). CDR1 is LNHDA, CDR2 SQIVND, per germline (reference sequence). The CDR3 sequence is 12 residues long. Deletions cut 6 bases from V and 7 bases from J, with 12 bases between. The CDR3 DNA reads as TGTGCCAGTAGAGAAGGGGGAGGTGGCTACACCTTC. Its protein product is CASREGGGGYTF.

The chain combines TRBV7-9 with TRBJ2-3; no reliable D call. Germline values: CDR1 SEHNR, CDR2 FQNEAQ (reference sequence). V lost 7 bases and J lost 2, with 7 bases in between. This CDR3 contains 12 residues. The CDR3 sequence is CASNPDTDTQYF. The CDR3, as DNA: TGTGCCAGCAATCCCGACACAGATACGCAGTATTTT.

The chain employs TRBV10-3 and TRBJ2-7, with a tentative D call TRBD1 (5 bases). V was pared by 0 bases and J by 1 base, with 7 bases between. Looked up from germline, CDR1 is ENHRY and CDR2 is SYGVKD. The CDR3 runs to 14 residues. The CDR3 DNA reads TGTGCCATCAGTGAGTCCCAGGGATCCTACGAGCAGTACTTC. Translating it yields CAISESQGSYEQYF.

In this sample, this clone turned up a few times. The chain combines TRBV5-6 with TRBJ1-2; D ambiguous. Germline-derived CDR1 and CDR2 are SGHDT and YYEEEE. This CDR3 region has 12 residues. V dropped 4 bases and J dropped 3 bases, with 7 bases sitting between them. Here the CDR3 DNA reads TGTGCCAGCAGCCCAGCAGACTATGGCTACACCTTC. It codes for CASSPADYGYTF.

The chain recombines TRBV6-5 with TRBJ2-7; TRBD1 matches 9 bases. V was clipped by 0 bases and J by 2 bases; unmatched bases: 5. Germline CDR1 and CDR2: MNHEY and SVGAGI. The CDR3 extends over 16 amino acids. This CDR3 reads CASSYSVGQGTYEQYF. As DNA, the CDR3 is TGTGCCAGCAGTTACTCGGTTGGACAGGGGACCTACGAGCAGTACTTC.

The chain employs TRBV18 and TRBJ1-5; D remains ambiguous. The length of the CDR3 is 14 residues. Trimming cost V 2 bases and J 2 bases, with 7 bases left between them. CDR1 and CDR2 from the germline V gene are KGHSH and LQKENI. CDR3 bases: TGTGCCAGCTCACCAGGGTTTGGCAATCAGCCCCAGCATTTT. Amino acids: CASSPGFGNQPQHF.

The CDR3 protein is CASNPADTYTQYF. CDR3 sequence (DNA): TGTGCCAGCAACCCAGCGGACACCTATACGCAGTATTTT. V usage is TRBV7-9 and J usage is TRBJ2-3, with D perhaps matching TRBD1 or TRBD2 (5 bases each). In germline, CDR1 is SEHNR, CDR2 FQNEAQ (reference sequence). The CDR3 contains 13 residues. V lost 7 bases and J 7 bases, leaving 15 bases between the germline ends.

The chain couples TRBV4-1 to TRBJ1-2, with 7 positions matching TRBD1. Germline loops: CDR1 MGHRA, CDR2 YSYEKL. V dropped 3 bases and J dropped 2; count of bases not matched to a gene: 3. This CDR3 has 14 residues. Here the CDR3 reads CASSHSTGNYGYTF. CDR3 DNA: TGCGCCAGCAGCCATTCGACAGGGAACTATGGCTACACCTTC.

J is TRBJ1-1 and V is TRBV20-1; D not certain. CDR1 is DFQATT, CDR2 SNEGSKA, per germline (reference sequence). The CDR3 is 11 amino acids. Trimming took 6 bases from V and 7 from J, leaving 12 bases between them. CDR3 region: CSAIRSFEAFF. The CDR3 DNA follows: TGCAGTGCCATCCGGAGCTTTGAAGCTTTCTTT.

The V and J genes are TRBV5-1 and TRBJ2-5; D tentatively reads TRBD1 or TRBD2 (6 bases each). Trimming left V 4 bases short and J 7 bases short, with 26 bases between. CDR3 length: 17 amino acids. Germline lookup yields CDR1 SGHRS and CDR2 YFSETQ. This chain's CDR3 is CASSILAVGGPSGTQYF. In DNA, the CDR3 is TGCGCCAGCAGCATCCTAGCTGTGGGGGGCCCTTCGGGGACCCAGTACTTC.